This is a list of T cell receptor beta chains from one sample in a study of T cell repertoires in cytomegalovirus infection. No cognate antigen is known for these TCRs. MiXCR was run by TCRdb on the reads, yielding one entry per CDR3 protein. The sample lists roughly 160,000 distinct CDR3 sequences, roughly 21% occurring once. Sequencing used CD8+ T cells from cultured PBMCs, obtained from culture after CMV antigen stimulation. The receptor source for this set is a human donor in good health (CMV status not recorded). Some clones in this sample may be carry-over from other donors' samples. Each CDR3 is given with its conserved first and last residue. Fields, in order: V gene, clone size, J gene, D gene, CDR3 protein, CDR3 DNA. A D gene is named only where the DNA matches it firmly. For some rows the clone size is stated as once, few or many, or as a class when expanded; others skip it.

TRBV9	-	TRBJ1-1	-	CASSDGDPDAFF	TGTGCCAGCAGCGATGGGGACCCAGACGCTTTCTTT
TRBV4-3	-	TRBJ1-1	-	CASSQEGVGSIAEAFF	TGCGCCAGCAGCCAAGAAGGGGTGGGAAGTATCGCTGAAGCTTTCTTT
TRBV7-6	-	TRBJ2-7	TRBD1	CASSVARDRVYEQYF	TGTGCCAGCAGCGTCGCAAGGGACAGGGTCTACGAGCAGTACTTC
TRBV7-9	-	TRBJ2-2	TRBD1	CASNVLEQGAYVSGELFF	TGTGCCAGCAACGTCCTTGAACAGGGGGCTTACGTATCCGGGGAGCTGTTTTTT
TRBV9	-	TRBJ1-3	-	CASGSGGNTIYF	TGTGCCAGCGGTTCTGGTGGAAACACCATATATTTT
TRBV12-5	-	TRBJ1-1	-	CASGSPDGVRTSTEAFF	TGTGCTAGTGGTTCCCCCGACGGAGTCCGGACGAGCACTGAAGCTTTCTTT
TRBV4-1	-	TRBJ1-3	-	CASSQQQQGTGNTIYF	TGCGCCAGCAGTCAGCAACAACAGGGAACTGGAAACACCATATATTTT
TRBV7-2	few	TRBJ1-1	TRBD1	CASSWGTGGYEAFF	TGTGCCAGCAGCTGGGGTACAGGGGGCTATGAAGCTTTCTTT
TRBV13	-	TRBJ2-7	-	CASSLQGYYEQYF	TGTGCCAGCAGCTTACAGGGATACTACGAGCAGTACTTC
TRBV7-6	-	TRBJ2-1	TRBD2	CASRPRGHSGSEQFF	TGTGCCAGCAGACCTCGCGGCCATAGCGGGAGTGAGCAGTTCTTC
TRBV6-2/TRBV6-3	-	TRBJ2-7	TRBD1	CASSYSGQYHSYEQYF	TGTGCCAGCAGTTACTCGGGACAGTACCACTCCTACGAGCAGTACTTC
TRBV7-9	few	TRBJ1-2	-	CASSSRDNYGYTF	TGTGCCAGCAGCTCCAGGGACAACTATGGCTACACCTTC
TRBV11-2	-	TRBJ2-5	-	CASSRYGLETQYF	TGTGCCAGCAGTCGTTACGGTTTGGAGACCCAGTACTTC
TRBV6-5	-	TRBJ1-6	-	CASSYSSANSPLHF	TGTGCCAGCAGTTACTCGTCAGCAAATTCACCCCTCCACTTT
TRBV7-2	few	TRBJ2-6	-	CASSKEPRTVLSGANVLTF	TGTGCCAGCAGCAAAGAGCCCAGAACCGTCCTCTCTGGGGCCAACGTCCTGACTTTC
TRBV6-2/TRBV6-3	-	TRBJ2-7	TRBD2	CASSYILAGAPLSSYEQYF	TGTGCCAGCAGTTACATACTAGCGGGGGCGCCCCTTTCATCCTACGAGCAGTACTTC
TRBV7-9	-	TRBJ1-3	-	CAFTGTHQEGNTIYF	TGTGCCTTTACGGGGACACATCAGGAAGGAAACACCATATATTTT
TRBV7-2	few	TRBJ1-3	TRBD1	CASSLAGQGANTIYF	TGTGCCAGCAGCTTAGCGGGACAGGGGGCGAACACCATATATTTT
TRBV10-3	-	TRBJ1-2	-	CAISDSEGARGYTF	TGTGCCATCAGTGATAGTGAGGGTGCCCGTGGCTACACCTTC
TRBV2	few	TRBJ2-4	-	CATSDSSENIQYF	TGTGCCACCTCGGACAGTTCGGAAAACATTCAGTACTTC
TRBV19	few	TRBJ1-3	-	CASSIGTEGNTIYF	TGTGCCAGTAGTATCGGGACGGAGGGAAACACCATATATTTT
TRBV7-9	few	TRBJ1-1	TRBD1	CASRPPGGRTEAFF	TGTGCCAGCAGACCTCCAGGGGGCAGGACTGAAGCTTTCTTT
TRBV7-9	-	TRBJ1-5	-	CASSLGAGDQPQHF	TGTGCCAGCAGCCTGGGGGCGGGTGATCAGCCCCAGCATTTT
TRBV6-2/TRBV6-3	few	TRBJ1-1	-	CASSSRPEAFF	TGTGCCAGCAGCTCTCGCCCTGAAGCTTTCTTT
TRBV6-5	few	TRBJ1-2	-	CASSYSSLVGWEGYGYTF	TGTGCCAGCAGTTACTCGAGTTTAGTAGGCTGGGAGGGCTATGGCTACACCTTC
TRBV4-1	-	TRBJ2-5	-	CASSRDRGTQYF	TGCGCCAGCAGCAGAGATCGAGGGACCCAGTACTTC
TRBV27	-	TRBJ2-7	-	CASSLFGRVDEQYF	TGTGCCAGCAGTTTATTCGGCAGGGTAGACGAGCAGTACTTC
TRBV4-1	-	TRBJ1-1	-	CASSQVWGNTEAFF	TGCGCCAGCAGCCAAGTTTGGGGGAACACTGAAGCTTTCTTT
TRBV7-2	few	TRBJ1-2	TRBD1	CASSSRDRRPVDYGYTF	TGTGCCAGCAGCTCGCGGGACAGGCGACCAGTTGACTATGGCTACACCTTC
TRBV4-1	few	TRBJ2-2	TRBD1	CASSLRPGQGTGELFF	TGCGCCAGCAGCCTACGACCGGGACAGGGCACCGGGGAGCTGTTTTTT
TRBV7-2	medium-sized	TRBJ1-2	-	CASSPVSYGYTF	TGTGCCAGCAGCCCGGTCTCCTATGGCTACACCTTC
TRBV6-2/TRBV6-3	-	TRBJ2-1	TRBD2	CASSLSGDEEFF	TGTGCCAGCAGTTTGAGCGGGGACGAAGAGTTCTTC
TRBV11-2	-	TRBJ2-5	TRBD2	CASSRQRGGPGETQYF	TGTGCCAGCAGCCGACAGCGGGGGGGCCCGGGGGAGACCCAGTACTTC
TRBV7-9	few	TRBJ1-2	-	CASSLDPGRGYGYTF	TGTGCCAGCAGCTTAGATCCAGGGCGAGGATATGGCTACACCTTC
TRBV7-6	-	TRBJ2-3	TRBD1	CASSFAPDRELTDTQYF	TGTGCCAGCAGCTTTGCCCCCGACAGGGAATTAACAGATACGCAGTATTTT
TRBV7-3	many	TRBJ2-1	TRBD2	CASSPFSGGINEQFF	TGTGCCAGCAGCCCTTTTAGCGGGGGTATCAATGAGCAGTTCTTC
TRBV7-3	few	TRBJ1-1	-	CASRGPNRTEAFF	TGTGCCAGCAGAGGACCTAATCGCACTGAAGCTTTCTTT
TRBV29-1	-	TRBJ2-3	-	CSGRQGTDTQYF	TGCAGCGGACGCCAGGGCACAGATACGCAGTATTTT
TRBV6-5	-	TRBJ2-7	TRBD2	CASSQTSGGYSSYEQYF	TGTGCCAGCAGCCAGACTAGCGGGGGCTATAGCTCCTACGAGCAGTACTTC
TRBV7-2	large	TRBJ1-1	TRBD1	CASRRRQGRHQDTEAFF	TGTGCCAGCAGACGCAGACAGGGGCGGCATCAGGACACTGAAGCTTTCTTT
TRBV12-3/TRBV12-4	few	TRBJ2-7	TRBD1	CASRARDRVWDKQYF	TGTGCCAGCAGGGCCAGGGACAGGGTCTGGGATAAGCAGTACTTC
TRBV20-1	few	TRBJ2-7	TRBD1	CSARLLGQPLYEQYF	TGCAGTGCTAGGCTTTTGGGACAGCCCCTCTACGAGCAGTACTTC
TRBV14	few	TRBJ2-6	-	CASKMSSGANVLTF	TGTGCCAGCAAAATGTCCTCTGGGGCCAACGTCCTGACTTTC
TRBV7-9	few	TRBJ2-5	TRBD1	CASSSRDRGQETQYF	TGTGCCAGCAGCTCCCGGGACAGGGGCCAAGAGACCCAGTACTTC
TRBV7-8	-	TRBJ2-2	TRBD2	CASSYLWTSGGADPGELFF	TGTGCCAGCAGCTACCTATGGACTAGCGGGGGGGCGGATCCCGGGGAGCTGTTTTTT
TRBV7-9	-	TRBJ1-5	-	CASRHGGDGNQPQHF	TGTGCCAGCCGACATGGGGGGGACGGCAATCAGCCCCAGCATTTT
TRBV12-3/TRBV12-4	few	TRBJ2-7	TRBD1	CASSVGTVTYEQYF	TGTGCCAGCAGTGTTGGGACAGTCACCTACGAGCAGTACTTC
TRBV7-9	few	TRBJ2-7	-	CASQDLAIGYEQYF	TGTGCCAGCCAGGACCTCGCGATAGGGTACGAGCAGTACTTC
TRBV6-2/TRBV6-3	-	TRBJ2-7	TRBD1	CASSYHPRDRESGEQYF	TGTGCCAGCAGTTACCACCCCCGGGACAGGGAGTCGGGCGAGCAGTACTTC
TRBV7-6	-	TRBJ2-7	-	CASSPTPSPYEQYF	TGTGCCAGCAGCCCCACACCTTCCCCCTACGAGCAGTACTTC
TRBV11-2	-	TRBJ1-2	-	CASSLGAGSWYGYTF	TGTGCCAGCAGCTTAGGGGCAGGTAGTTGGTATGGCTACACCTTC
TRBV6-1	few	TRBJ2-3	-	CASSEQGSSTDTQYF	TGTGCCAGCAGTGAACAGGGTTCTAGCACAGATACGCAGTATTTT
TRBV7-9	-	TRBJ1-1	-	CASSFVRGNTEAFF	TGTGCCAGCAGCTTTGTTCGGGGGAACACTGAAGCTTTCTTT